The present T cell receptor (beta chain) was sequenced within a study of blood T cells in healthy people across ages (dated by TCRdb to between 2015 and 2017). Study-wide context: Template switching captured roughly one uniquely barcoded TCR beta cDNA molecule per two T cells in model experiments. To track age-related changes in TCR beta repertoire diversity, the study relied on deep sequencing normalized with unique cDNA molecular identifiers. Donors were grouped into four age groups: young (average approximately 16 years), middle-aged (39), aged (around 56) and long-lived (around 80). Using the same blood draw, the study looked at two additional independent replicas of 1 million unique cDNA reads for two donors, one aged 18 to 30 and the other aged 80 or older.

Systemically healthy Caucasian individuals from Russia, 35 to 50 in total and aged about 6 to 90 years, were included as donors. Approximately 9 milliliters of peripheral blood were collected from each donor into EDTA-treated Vacutainer tubes. Ficoll-Paque density-gradient centrifugation was used to isolate PBMCs, with at least 7 million per sample. Trizol reagent was used to extract total RNA from PBMCs, with at least 5.5 micrograms per sample. For every donor, flow cytometry on a PBMC aliquot measured the percentage of naive CD45RAhigh/CD27high T cells. To prepare the library, 5' RACE was applied. The reads were generated on an Illumina HiSeq 2500. A second PCR of roughly 7 to 11 cycles was performed with a sample-barcoded 5' primer and a J-beta primer mix. A template-switch 5' adaptor carrying 12 random nucleotides introduced a unique molecular identifier onto each TCR beta cDNA molecule. Each sample yielded at least 2.5 million CDR3-containing paired-end reads. First-strand cDNA synthesis was performed from all RNA using the Mint cDNA synthesis kit, with priming by a TRBC-specific oligonucleotide. Following uracil-DNA glycosylase treatment, a first 18-cycle PCR with universal primers M1SS and BC2_uni_R was performed on all cDNA. In the paper's pipeline: Normalization of each sample was performed by random selection of 1 million high-quality reads, each carrying a distinct molecular identifier. Reads sharing molecular identifiers were discarded rather than binned into consensus sequences. MiTCR, run with a Q25 quality threshold and the strictest error-elimination algorithm, handled CDR3 identification, clonotype clustering and error correction. A nonparametric unseen species model with Euler transformation was used to estimate a lower bound on total TCR beta diversity. The raw public data were reprocessed by TCRdb itself: fastp quality trimming at Q25, MiXCR clonotype calling, in-frame beta chains only. Every distinct CDR3 protein forms one entry, paired with its most common genes and DNA. V and J calls and clone size were set by TCRdb, not the authors. The sample contains 750,000 to 950,000 distinct CDR3 sequences, 25% to 35% of them found a single time. The top ten hold roughly a tenth of the sample.

A word on this clonotype: The target of this receptor is not known. No clone much larger than this one lies a single base away; base qualities are absent.

Trimming accounts for 1 base at V and 2 bases at J, while the number of junction bases matched to no gene is 6. CDR3 length: 15 amino acids, cysteine to phenylalanine. Only CDR3 DNA remains: 45 bases, in frame from the first base. Via the germline V gene, CDR1 is SGHRS and CDR2 YFSETQ. Results the study describes overall, beyond this receptor: Estimates of total diversity based on one million sequenced T cells were regarded as lower bounds and as underestimates. Observed TCR beta diversity per million T cells fell roughly linearly with age, and a significant reduction was already apparent by age about 43. The percentage of naive T cells measured by flow cytometry correlated strongly with observed TCR beta diversity. Donor CMV infection status was unknown, potentially confounding age-related changes in expanded clonotypes. Compared with the aged group, the long-lived group had more naive CD4+ T cells, fewer expanded clones and increased TCR diversity, a pattern suggesting age selection. Conclusive comparison of naive and antigen-experienced compartments was prevented by the profiling of bulk unsorted PBMCs.

The sample was also linked to a second study, of T cells of mothers and their children. As the second publication notes: The donors were nine systemically healthy Caucasian individuals, made up of three mothers and their six children. cDNA synthesis consumed the entire amount of extracted RNA, loaded at approximately 1.6 ug RNA in each 15 ul reaction. In the second PCR, sample barcodes and 2-4 random nucleotides were introduced via the M1S primer. More than 9.5 million TCR beta CDR3 reads were obtained from each mother, and about 3 million reads were obtained from each child. In both related and unrelated pairs, thymic selection shapes the output of TCR recombination in a similar way, with inherited differences having only a minor effect. Normalized repertoire overlap was always slightly but never significantly higher in related than unrelated mother-child pairs. With a sensitivity of about 100 clones per million clonotypes, no persistent microchimeric T cell clones were detected. To look for features that set related mother-child pairs apart from unrelated individuals, the researchers ran deep NGS to compare the TCR beta repertoires of mothers and children. Mothers averaged about 40 +/- 4 years of age and children averaged around 10 +/- 4 years. Libraries were sequenced on Illumina HiSeq 2000 with 100+100 nt paired-end reads after adapter ligation with NEBNext reagents. Mother and child libraries were prepared a month apart and sequenced in separate runs to prevent cross-contamination. For each donor, between 500,000 and 2,000,000 distinct TCR beta clonotypes were identified. Naive TCR beta clonotypes were estimated from low-frequency clonotypes matched to each donor's FACS-determined naive share, without sorting.

This chain joins TRBV5-1 to TRBJ2-7; 7 bases in between match TRBD1. The sequenced sample consisted of blood. The TCR originated in a woman between 40 and 55 years old in good health. This receptor carries the CDR3 CASSLRQGGPYEQYF. The DNA is TGCGCCAGCAGCTTGAGACAGGGTGGACCCTACGAGCAGTACTTC. Reference TRBV5-1 and TRBJ2-7 genes cover what lies past the CDR3, so the full variable domain is KAGVTQTPRYLIKTRGQQVTLSCSPISGHRSVSWYQQTPGQGLQFLFEYFSETQRNKGNFPGRFSGRQFSNSRSEMNVSTLELGDSALYLCASSLRQGGPYEQYFGPGTRLTVT.